This TCR beta chain was documented in a study of blood T cells in healthy people across ages. Study findings and constraints: Across the age range, TCR beta diversity per million T cells fell in a roughly linear way.

In its sample, this clonotype was seen a few times. The antigen remains undetermined. The second PCR ran about 6 to 11 cycles with a sample-barcoded 5' primer and J-beta primers. MiXCR, run by TCRdb on the 5' RACE reads, gives a single entry per CDR3 protein. The sample includes hundreds of thousands of distinct CDR3 sequences, around 21% of them seen just once. Per germline, CDR1 LGHNA and CDR2 YNFKEQ. V was clipped by 3 bases and J by 5 bases, with 7 bases between them. This CDR3 comprises 13 residues. This chain joins TRBV4-2 and TRBJ2-2, with D unresolved. The source is a man aged 70 or older in good health. Sequences were obtained from blood. The CDR3: CASSQPPTGELFF. The CDR3, as DNA: TGTGCCAGCAGCCAGCCCCCAACCGGGGAGCTGTTTTTT.